This T cell receptor beta chain was captured in a study of shared clonotypes between healthy human individuals (TCRdb year 2020). Turning to the overall study: A couple of women and three men aged 18 to 49 years were included in the cohort. Blood TCR repertoires of five healthy adults were deeply sequenced to estimate repertoire size and the extent of clonotype sharing between individuals. Leukapheresis yielded between about 0.85 and 10 billion PBMCs per donor. Libraries were prepared and TCR repertoires were sequenced by different laboratories using diverse techniques, in order to increase sequencing depth and limit assay-specific biases. For each donor, CD4 naive and CD4 memory were each given three plates, CD8 naive was given two plates, and CD8 memory was given one plate.

Here is what the overall study found, with its caveats: Pairwise subsampling led to the expectation that sequencing depth would affect the degree of clonotype sharing among donors. Only blood was sampled, and tissue TCR repertoires likely differ from those in blood. Higher generation probabilities were observed for clonotypes shared by all four sorted-subset donors than for non-shared clonotypes. Because the study included only a small number of donors, the genetic and exposure-history diversity represented was limited. When four donors were compared, the shared fraction of clonotypes was about 5% for naive CD4, about 4% for naive CD8, 2% to 2.5% for memory CD4, and 0.3% to 0.5% for memory CD8. Even with the large sequencing depth, rarefaction of the sorted-subset datasets indicated that sequencing was incomplete. Naive subsets generally had larger estimated clonotype richness than memory subsets did.

As concerns this clone: The target of this receptor is not known. No quality values exist for individual bases; no much larger clone is one base distant.

Measured from the cysteine to the phenylalanine, the CDR3 is 16 residues long. The only DNA kept is the CDR3, 48 bases in frame from the first base. CDR1 and CDR2, per the germline V gene, are SGHRS and YFSETQ. Germline trimming: 1 base from V, 0 bases from J; junction bases outside gene matches: 2. TCR CDR3 regions were amplified from genomic DNA by multiplex PCR using the deep immunoSEQ assay. Genomic DNA extracted from each cell subset was distributed evenly over all wells of several immunoSEQ 96-well plates, and each plate served as one replicate. For sorted subsets, around 0.2 ug genomic DNA, equal to tens of thousands of T cell genomes, was loaded into each replicate PCR. The purified libraries were quantified using a Qubit 3.0 fluorometer, sized with a Bioanalyzer 2100, and then quantified again using the KAPA Library Quantification kit. Every immunoSEQ 96-well plate was sequenced on a dedicated single-read 150-cycle Illumina NextSeq 550 flow cell. Under the source paper's analysis protocol: The immunoSEQ output contained only junctional sequences without quality scores, so filtering could not match that applied to full-length reads. To assign V/J genes and CDR3, sequences were annotated using PyIR, a Python wrapper for IgBLAST v1.9, with IMGT germline references. Reads were filtered out if the reads had weak V/J assignments (E-value above 1e-6), no CDR3, stop codons, out-of-frame junctions, or ambiguous translated residues. V3J clonotypes were defined as sequences sharing an identical inferred V gene, J gene, and CDR3 amino acid sequence. Percentage overlap between repertoires was computed as shared unique clonotypes divided by the size of the smaller repertoire. Repertoire richness was assessed with RTK rarefaction, the Chao1 estimator, and Recon v2.1 estimates of unobserved clonotypes. OLGA was used to compute generation probabilities for all TCRbeta clonotypes that the gDNA method yielded from a few donors. In its TCRdb copy, this immuneACCESS table keeps in-frame sequences only and misses some clones. Where compared with another copy, unresolved V genes explain less than half of these, and the others have no known cause. The D gene and trimming were derived from the DNA, and the V and J assignments and clone size from that table. The sample table lists roughly 2.6 million clones, more than 90% of them with a count of one. About 0.13% of the sample goes to the ten largest clones.

Donors were healthy HIV-negative adults with no recently reported acute infections or vaccinations. Every donor was a Caucasian adult residing in Nashville, Tennessee, USA. Magnetic negative selection was used to enrich CD4+ T cells, after which naive cells were positively selected on CD45RA and the negative fraction became the memory subset. Blood was collected by leukapheresis, and PBMCs were isolated by Ficoll-Histopaque density gradient centrifugation and then cryopreserved in liquid nitrogen vapor phase. Analytical flow cytometry was used to check the purity and quantity of each magnetically sorted T cell population. Genomic DNA was isolated from each sorted fraction and quantified by UV absorbance on a Nanodrop 2000c.

The receptor comes from a man aged 18 to 29 in good health. The chain couples TRBV5-1 to TRBJ2-2, with 8 middle bases fitting TRBD1. The sequenced sample was naive CD4+ T cells sorted from blood. What the cell subset or site label conveys for this sample: CD45RA+ positively selected. CDR3 protein: CASSLMGQANTGELFF. The DNA is TGCGCCAGCAGCTTGATGGGACAGGCGAACACCGGGGAGCTGTTTTTT.